Shown below are 7 T cell receptor beta chains from a single sample sequenced in a study of response to subunit inactivated influenza vaccine. A single record per CDR3 protein comes from TCRdb applying MiXCR to the RT-PCR reads. The sample includes around 530,000 distinct CDR3 sequences, roughly 10% seen only once; the top ten take 10%. This material consisted of PBMCs from blood, taken on the day of vaccination. These receptors all stem from a man in his fifties or sixties who received an inactivated influenza vaccine.

The rearrangement uses TRBV29-1 and TRBJ1-2; D not resolved. The V and J ends lost 4 bases and 0 bases respectively, with 9 bases between them. The CDR3 extends over 13 amino acids. The germline V gene has CDR1 SQVTM and CDR2 ANQGSEA. The CDR3 reads CSVAPGANYGYTF. CDR3 bases: TGCAGCGTTGCCCCCGGGGCTAACTATGGCTACACCTTC.

This clonotype was detected a few times. This chain links TRBV28 with TRBJ1-5; a weak D match, TRBD1 (6 bases). This CDR3 is 16 amino acids long. The ends were cut back, 8 bases at V and 0 bases at J, with 17 bases in the middle. From germline, CDR1 is MDHEN and CDR2 SYDVKM. The CDR3: CASCHWTAYSNQPQHF. CDR3 DNA: TGTGCCAGCTGCCATTGGACAGCTTATAGCAATCAGCCCCAGCATTTT. The full variable domain, with the rest looked up from reference TRBV28 and TRBJ1-5, is DVKVTQSSRYLVKRTGEKVFLECVQDMDHENMFWYRQDPGLGLRLIYFSYDVKMKEKGDIPEGYSVSREKKERFSLILESASTNQTSMYLCASCHWTAYSNQPQHFGDGTRLSIL.

This clonotype was observed many times. The rearrangement joins TRBV24-1 to TRBJ2-7; the D is unclear. The V gene's germline CDR1 is KGHDR and CDR2 SFDVKD. This CDR3 has 16 amino acids. V shed 3 bases and J shed 1 base, with 15 bases lying between them. The CDR3 region is CATSDPDPRTSYEQYF. Here the CDR3 DNA reads TGTGCCACCAGTGATCCTGATCCGCGGACGTCCTACGAGCAGTACTTC.

This clonotype was detected ten times or more. The V and J genes are TRBV6-5 and TRBJ2-3, with D possibly being TRBD2 (6 bases). The CDR3 spans 15 residues. CDR1 MNHEY and CDR2 SVGAGI come from the germline V gene. V shed 4 bases and J shed 2 bases, with 13 bases lying between them. CDR3 DNA: TGTGCCAGCAGTTTGGGACTTACAATCACAGATACGCAGTATTTT. It codes for CASSLGLTITDTQYF.

This clonotype was counted only a few times. This chain links TRBV28 with TRBJ2-5; no clear D. Trimming shortened V by 7 bases and J by 5 bases, and 14 bases separated the two germline ends. There are 13 residues in the CDR3. Germline loops: CDR1 MDHEN, CDR2 SYDVKM. CDR3 bases: TGTGCCAGCATCGGGTCCCCCAGGGAGACCCAGTACTTC. Protein product: CASIGSPRETQYF.

The chain couples TRBV7-2 to TRBJ2-7, with 9 bases identical to TRBD2. With 0 bases clipped from V and 4 bases from J, the junction kept 10 bases outside the gene matches. The CDR3 length is 17 residues. Germline CDR1 and CDR2: SGHTA and FQGNSA. CDR3 coding DNA: TGTGCCAGCAGCTTAGCTTCGTGGAGACTAGCGGTTTACGAGCAGTACTTC. This gives the protein CASSLASWRLAVYEQYF. The entire variable domain, with the rest obtained from reference TRBV7-2 and TRBJ2-7, is as follows: GAGVSQSPSNKVTEKGKDVELRCDPISGHTALYWYRQSLGQGLEFLIYFQGNSAPDKSGLPSDRFSAERTGGSVSTLTIQRTQQEDSAVYLCASSLASWRLAVYEQYFGPGTRLTVT.

The chain carries TRBV24-1 and TRBJ2-1, with 7 bases aligning to TRBD2. There are 18 residues in the CDR3. The V gene's germline CDR1 is KGHDR and CDR2 SFDVKD. Trimming took 4 bases from V and 0 from J; bases not matched to a gene: 11. The CDR3 DNA is TGTGCCACCAGTGAAAAAGCGGGGTTGTCTAGCTCCTACAATGAGCAGTTCTTC. Protein sequence: CATSEKAGLSSSYNEQFF.